This T cell receptor (beta chain) came from a study of blood T cell repertoires in COVID-19. Study summary: COVID-19 samples collected from the United States, Italy and Spain covered acute and convalescent phases.

Measured with immunoSEQ multiplex PCR; TCRdb has only the in-frame clones, and not every one. This table has some 400,000 clones, 80% to 95% appearing once. The sequencing input was PBMCs or T cells enriched from blood (not recorded which). This receptor was obtained from a woman between 40 and 50 years old who had been exposed to COVID-19.

The CDR3 bases are TGCGCCAGCAGACAGGGCCCCTCTGGAAACACCATATATTTT. Translated, it gives CASRQGPSGNTIYF. This rearrangement joins TRBV5-1 to TRBJ1-3, with a tentative D call TRBD1 (6 bases). CDR1 SGHRS and CDR2 YFSETQ come from the germline V gene. This CDR3 has 14 residues. Trimming took 5 bases from V and 0 from J, leaving 9 bases between them.